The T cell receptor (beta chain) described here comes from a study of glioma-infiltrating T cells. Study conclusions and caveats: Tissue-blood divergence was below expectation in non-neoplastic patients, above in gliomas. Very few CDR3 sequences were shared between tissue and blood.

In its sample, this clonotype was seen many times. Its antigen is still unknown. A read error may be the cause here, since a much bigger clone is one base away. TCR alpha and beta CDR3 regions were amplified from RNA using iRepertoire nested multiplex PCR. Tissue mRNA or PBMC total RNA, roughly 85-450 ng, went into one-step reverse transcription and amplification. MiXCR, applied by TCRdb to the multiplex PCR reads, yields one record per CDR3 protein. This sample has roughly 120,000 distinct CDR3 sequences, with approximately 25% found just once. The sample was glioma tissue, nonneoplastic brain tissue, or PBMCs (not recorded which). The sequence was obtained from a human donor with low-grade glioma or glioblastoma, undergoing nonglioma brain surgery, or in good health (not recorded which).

The CDR3 protein is CTTGGQRGEAFF. The CDR3 bases are TGTACCACAGGAGGACAGAGGGGTGAAGCTTTCTTT. The chain uses TRBV6-1 and TRBJ1-1; D may be TRBD1 (6 bases). The CDR3 totals 12 residues. Germline CDR1 and CDR2: MNHNS and SASEGT.